These 5 T cell receptor beta chains were all obtained from the same sample, sequenced in a study of T cell responses to AZD1222 COVID-19 vaccine. Method: immunoSEQ multiplex PCR; TCRdb's copy keeps in-frame clones and lacks some. The sample lists around 180,000 clones; 88% were seen once. Sequences were derived from peripheral blood, sampled 28 days after the second AZD1222 dose. These receptors originate from an adult who received the AZD1222 COVID-19 vaccine.

The gene calls are TRBV6-5 and TRBJ1-1; tentative D call: TRBD1 (6 bases). Trimming left V 10 bases short and J 0 bases short, with 9 bases between. The CDR3 is made up of 12 amino acids. Germline V CDR1 and CDR2: MNHEY, SVGAGI. CDR3 DNA: TGTGCCACCAGGGGAGTGAACACTGAAGCTTTCTTT. It encodes CATRGVNTEAFF.

The chain joins TRBV11-1 to TRBJ2-1; possibly TRBD1 for D (5 bases). Germline lookup yields CDR1 SGHAT and CDR2 FQDESV (reference sequence). The CDR3 loop spans 12 amino acids. V was trimmed by 5 bases and J by 8 bases, leaving 10 bases between them. Here the CDR3 reads CASSPGYHEQFF. In DNA form, the CDR3 reads TGTGCCAGCAGCCCAGGGTACCATGAGCAGTTCTTC.

The J gene is TRBJ1-2, the V gene TRBV6-5; no firm D call. The CDR3 is 13 residues long. CDR1 MNHEY and CDR2 SVGAGI come from the germline V gene. V lost 0 bases, J lost 8 bases, and 10 bases lay in between. CDR3 residues: CASSYSIGLGYTF. CDR3 nucleotides: TGTGCCAGCAGTTACTCGATAGGGTTGGGCTACACCTTC.

V is TRBV27 and J is TRBJ2-1; 7 positions match TRBD1. The ends lost 1 base at V and 10 bases at J; junction bases unmatched: 13. CDR3 size: 16 residues. Per germline, CDR1 MNHEY and CDR2 SMNVEV (reference sequence). CDR3 sequence: CASSLWERGRIGEQFF. The CDR3 bases are TGTGCCAGCAGTTTATGGGAGAGGGGGCGGATTGGGGAGCAGTTCTTC.

The chain links TRBV4-2 to TRBJ1-3; D is possibly TRBD1 (5 bases). Germline CDR1 LGHNA, CDR2 YNFKEQ. V was trimmed by 8 bases and J by 4 bases, leaving 15 bases between them. This CDR3 spans 14 amino acids. The CDR3 is CASGTTGTGNTIYF. CDR3 in DNA: TGTGCCAGCGGAACAACAGGTACCGGAAACACCATATATTTT.